The clone carrying this TCR beta chain was detected only once. TCRdb used MiXCR to reprocess the 5' RACE reads, holding one entry per CDR3 protein. This sample has approximately 890,000 distinct CDR3 sequences, with about 12% found just once. This entry is derived from a study of identical twins. These data are also associated with another study on yellow fever vaccine responses in identical twins.

The material sequenced was PBMCs. This sequence originates from a woman between 18 and 30 years old in good health.

CDR3 in DNA: TGTGCCAGCATAGAGCAGCCCAAGGTTTATGAGCAGTTCTTC. Translating it yields CASIEQPKVYEQFF. The chain uses TRBV28 and TRBJ2-1, with D uncertain. The CDR3 sequence is 14 residues long. Between the trimmed V and J ends, which lost 7 bases and 8 bases, there was a span of 18 bases. From germline, CDR1 is MDHEN and CDR2 SYDVKM.